The 11 T cell receptor beta chains listed next were all sequenced from one sample in a study of human T cells and chemical hapten exposure. Time point: pre-sensitization, week 0. Treatment denoted: therapeutic diphenylcyclopropenone sensitization with weekly scalp DPC. A single record per CDR3 protein comes from TCRdb applying MiXCR to the RACE reads. The profile shows about 260,000 distinct CDR3 sequences, 7% to 10% of them singletons. The sequences come from whole blood, collected in connection with sensitization to the hapten diphenylcyclopropenone (DPC). The receptors originated from a woman in her thirties or forties with alopecia areata. Some clones in this sample may be carry-over from other donors' samples.

This clonotype was detected only a few times. The chain combines TRBV10-3 with TRBJ1-2; TRBD1 matches 7 bases. Germline V lookup: CDR1 ENHRY, CDR2 SYGVKD. V was pared by 4 bases and J by 4 bases, with 6 bases of the junction left unmatched. The CDR3 spans 14 residues. In DNA, the CDR3 is TGTGCCATCAGTGCGGAGGGGGCGGGCTATGGCTACACCTTC. Protein sequence: CAISAEGAGYGYTF.

The rearrangement links TRBV6-2 or TRBV6-3 to TRBJ1-1; TRBD1 agrees at 7 bases. The CDR3 length is 15 residues. With V trimmed by 2 bases and J by 1 base, 4 bases remained unmatched. The germline V gene encodes CDR1 MNHEY and CDR2 SVGEGT. The CDR3: CASSYDREGNTEAFF. For the CDR3, the DNA is TGTGCCAGCAGTTACGACAGGGAGGGGAACACTGAAGCTTTCTTT.

The chain is built from TRBV18 and TRBJ1-5, with no clear D. This CDR3 comprises 14 residues. Germline lookup yields CDR1 KGHSH and CDR2 LQKENI. Between the trimmed V and J ends, which lost 6 bases and 1 base, there was a span of 10 bases. The CDR3 sequence: CASSLLPSNQPQHF. The CDR3 DNA sequence: TGTGCCAGCTCGCTTCTCCCAAGCAATCAGCCCCAGCATTTT.

This chain links TRBV20-1 with TRBJ1-1; TRBD1 matches at 10 bases. After removal of 4 bases from V and 4 bases from J, the junction contained 3 bases not matched to a gene. CDR3 length equals 13 residues. CDR1 is DFQATT, CDR2 SNEGSKA, per germline (reference sequence). DNA of the CDR3: TGCAGTGCTACCGGACAGGGGGTCACTGAAGCTTTCTTT. Translation gives CSATGQGVTEAFF.

The J gene is TRBJ2-7, the V gene TRBV29-1; TRBD1 matches at 8 bases. This CDR3 spans 15 amino acids. The V gene's germline CDR1 is SQVTM and CDR2 ANQGSEA. After removal of 3 bases from V and 1 base from J, the junction contained 8 bases not matched to a gene. DNA for the CDR3: TGCAGCGTTGACCCCACAGGGGGTGGTTCCTACGAGCAGTACTTC. Protein product: CSVDPTGGGSYEQYF.

In this sample, this clonotype turned up a few times. The V call is TRBV7-2, the J call TRBJ2-2; D gene uncertain. The CDR3 is 17 residues long. Trimming cost V 0 bases and J 0 bases, with 11 bases left between them. Per germline, CDR1 SGHTA and CDR2 FQGNSA. This CDR3 is CASSLAGVGTNTGELFF. CDR3 nucleotide sequence: TGTGCCAGCAGCTTAGCGGGTGTGGGAACGAACACCGGGGAGCTGTTTTTT.

The chain couples TRBV7-9 to TRBJ2-2; unclear D gene. Trimming removed 5 bases at V and 4 bases at J, with 5 bases between. Germline V CDR1 and CDR2: SEHNR, FQNEAQ (reference sequence). The CDR3 spans 12 residues. The CDR3 sequence: CASSTSTGELFF. CDR3 DNA: TGTGCCAGCAGCACCTCCACCGGGGAGCTGTTTTTT.

The chain recombines TRBV29-1 with TRBJ2-3, with D perhaps assigned TRBD1 or TRBD2 (5 bases each). The ends were cut back, 1 base at V and 5 bases at J, with 13 bases in the middle. This CDR3 has 14 residues. Germline V gene lookup returns CDR1 SQVTM and CDR2 ANQGSEA. The CDR3 region has the DNA TGCAGCGTTGAAGTTCTACAGGCGGGAGATACGCAGTATTTT. Residues: CSVEVLQAGDTQYF.

This clonotype occurred a few times. V gene TRBV20-1 combines with J gene TRBJ1-1; a weak D match, TRBD1 (6 bases). The germline V and J ends were trimmed by 4 bases and 1 base, with 13 bases remaining between them. CDR1 DFQATT and CDR2 SNEGSKA come from the germline V gene (reference sequence). CDR3 size: 14 residues. The CDR3 bases are TGCAGTGCTACACGGGGGGCGGAGAACACTGAAGCTTTCTTT. As protein: CSATRGAENTEAFF.

This clonotype was counted many times. The rearrangement uses TRBV29-1 and TRBJ2-5, with 7 bases matching TRBD1. The CDR3 runs to 12 residues. Germline CDR1 and CDR2: SQVTM and ANQGSEA. Trimming cost V 6 bases and J 1 base; bases outside gene matches: 2. CDR3 loop: CSVGQPQETQYF. CDR3 DNA sequence: TGCAGCGTGGGACAGCCCCAAGAGACCCAGTACTTC.

The chain employs TRBV20-1 and TRBJ1-6, with 9 bases fitting TRBD1. Germline CDR1 is DFQATT and CDR2 is SNEGSKA (reference sequence). The trim removed 1 base at V and 6 bases at J, leaving 1 base unmatched. CDR3 length: 14 residues. Here the CDR3 DNA reads TGCAGTGCTAGAGTGGACAGGGGTAATTCACCCCTCCACTTT. It translates to CSARVDRGNSPLHF.